One T cell receptor beta chain is described in this entry. What it recognizes is unknown. By quantitative 5'-RACE with molecular barcodes, the TCR beta libraries were made. TCRdb re-analysed the 5' RACE reads in MiXCR, keeping a single row per CDR3 protein. The sample shows around 150,000 distinct CDR3 sequences, about a third of them seen only once. The entry originates in a study of CD8 T cells in ankylosing spondylitis. Overall study findings and caveats: Reportedly, matched ankylosing spondylitis synovial fluid was significantly enriched for disease-linked clones. Reactive arthritis synovial fluid and blood were previously reported to contain some motif variants.

Germline CDR1 is WSHSY and CDR2 is SAAADI. V lost 8 bases, J lost 6 bases, and 13 bases lay in between. There are 13 residues in the CDR3. V is TRBV10-2 and J is TRBJ1-4; D possibly corresponds to TRBD1 (6 bases). The TCR originated in a male donor with ankylosing spondylitis. Sequences were obtained from synovial fluid, either unsorted or a sorted T cell fraction (not recorded which). CDR3: CASQDSGDEKLFF. The CDR3, as DNA: TGCGCCAGCCAGGACAGTGGGGATGAAAAACTGTTTTTT.